This T cell receptor beta chain comes out of a study of control samples from healthy donors and cancer patients. Losses at the gene ends were 4 bases for V and 4 bases for J; bases not matched to a gene: 8. This CDR3 is built from 15 residues. Germline CDR1 reads SGHTA; CDR2 reads FQGNSA. Libraries were prepared by immunoSEQ multiplex PCR; TCRdb keeps only in-frame clonotypes and omits some of them. The sample comprises 130,000 or so clones, more than 70% of which are singletons, and about 2.7% rests with the top ten. The source material was blood. This TCR derives from a man aged 55 to 69 in good health. V gene TRBV7-2 combines with J gene TRBJ2-7; 9 nucleotides agree with TRBD2. The DNA of the CDR3 is TGTGCCAGCAGCTCCGAAGCGGGGGGAACTTACGAGCAGTACTTC. Translated: CASSSEAGGTYEQYF. Full variable domain (missing parts from reference TRBV7-2 and TRBJ2-7): GAGVSQSPSNKVTEKGKDVELRCDPISGHTALYWYRQSLGQGLEFLIYFQGNSAPDKSGLPSDRFSAERTGGSVSTLTIQRTQQEDSAVYLCASSSEAGGTYEQYFGPGTRLTVT.